These 22 T cell receptor beta chains were all obtained from the same sample, sequenced in a study of CD8 T cells in ankylosing spondylitis. Regarding the study as a whole: A TCR beta motif of roughly eight highly homologous variants appeared characteristic of ankylosing spondylitis blood.

Their specific antigens are unknown. TCRdb re-called the 5' RACE reads through MiXCR, storing one row per CDR3 protein. In the table there are about 750,000 distinct CDR3 sequences, 15% to 20% of which are singletons. The sample comprised blood, either unsorted or a sorted T cell fraction (not recorded which). Receptors originate from a male donor with ankylosing spondylitis.

This clonotype has only a few counts. The chain couples TRBV29-1 to TRBJ2-2; TRBD1 or TRBD2 may be the D gene (6 bases each). V was shortened by 3 bases and J by 2 bases, with 13 bases between the two germline ends. Germline assignment: CDR1 SQVTM and CDR2 ANQGSEA. The CDR3 is 15 amino acids. CDR3 residues: CSVDGLGGNTGELFF. The CDR3 DNA sequence: TGCAGCGTTGACGGCCTCGGGGGCAACACCGGGGAGCTGTTTTTT.

This clonotype was counted between two and nine times. This chain joins TRBV6-1 and TRBJ2-1, with TRBD1 matching 11 bases. V dropped 5 bases and J dropped 6; count of bases not matched to a gene: 6. This CDR3 contains 15 residues. Germline loops: CDR1 MNHNS, CDR2 SASEGT. This CDR3 is CASSRDRGETNEQFF. DNA of the CDR3: TGTGCCAGCAGTCGGGACAGGGGGGAAACCAATGAGCAGTTCTTC.

This clonotype appeared a few times. The V call is TRBV28, the J call TRBJ1-4, with D hard to call. The CDR3 sequence is 15 residues long. The germline V and J ends were trimmed by 6 bases and 5 bases, with 16 bases remaining between them. CDR1 is MDHEN, CDR2 SYDVKM, per germline. As DNA, the CDR3 is TGTGCCAGCAGCCTCCTGTCCGAACTAAATGAAAAACTGTTTTTT. It yields the protein CASSLLSELNEKLFF.

The chain links TRBV7-9 to TRBJ2-3, with 8 bases lining up with TRBD2. Unmatched junction bases numbered 8, after V lost 4 bases and J lost 2 bases. CDR3 length equals 16 residues. From germline, CDR1 is SEHNR and CDR2 FQNEAQ (reference sequence). The CDR3 protein is CASSSPTSEHTDTQYF. The CDR3 DNA is TGTGCCAGCAGCTCCCCGACTAGCGAGCACACAGATACGCAGTATTTT.

This rearrangement joins TRBV29-1 to TRBJ2-4; D call uncertain. CDR1 and CDR2 from the germline V gene are SQVTM and ANQGSEA. The CDR3 contains 13 residues. V lost 4 bases and J lost 0, with 7 bases in between. The CDR3 loop is CSVVASAKNIQYF. CDR3 sequence (DNA): TGCAGCGTTGTAGCTTCAGCCAAAAACATTCAGTACTTC.

The chain couples TRBV11-2 to TRBJ2-1; D ambiguous. This CDR3 region has 15 residues. Germline loops: CDR1 SGHAT, CDR2 FQNNGV. Trimming shortened V by 0 bases and J by 6 bases, and 12 bases separated the two germline ends. The CDR3 sequence is CASSLDGKPPNEQFF. CDR3 nucleotides: TGTGCCAGCAGCTTAGATGGAAAGCCCCCCAATGAGCAGTTCTTC.

The chain employs TRBV6-5 and TRBJ2-1; the match to TRBD2 covers 8 bases. With V trimmed by 2 bases and J by 2 bases, 2 bases remained unmatched. The CDR3 is 15 amino acids. Germline CDR1 is MNHEY and CDR2 is SVGAGI. CDR3 loop: CASSYGGGPYNEQFF. The CDR3, as DNA: TGTGCCAGCAGTTACGGCGGGGGGCCCTACAATGAGCAGTTCTTC.

The V gene is TRBV28, the J gene TRBJ2-6; maybe TRBD2 (5 bases). CDR1 and CDR2 (germline): MDHEN, SYDVKM. The CDR3 is 16 amino acids. V gave up 7 bases and J gave up 4 bases, with 17 bases separating them. DNA of the CDR3: TGTGCCAGCAACTCCCCCGGGGTGGAGGGGGCCAACGTCCTGACTTTC. This sequence encodes CASNSPGVEGANVLTF.

This clonotype appeared many times. The rearrangement links TRBV12-3 or TRBV12-4 to TRBJ2-7, with D possibly matching TRBD1 (6 bases). V lost 5 bases and J 3 bases, leaving 14 bases between the germline ends. The CDR3 length is 14 residues. CDR3 in DNA: TGTGCCAGCAGTACGCCGACAGGTTACTACGAGCAGTACTTC. Its protein product is CASSTPTGYYEQYF.

This CDR3 reads CSGTGLGEKLFF. CDR3 bases: TGCAGTGGCACGGGACTCGGGGAAAAACTGTTTTTT. V usage is TRBV20-1 and J usage is TRBJ1-4, with a possible D match to TRBD1 (5 bases). V shed 7 bases and J shed 8 bases, with 14 bases lying between them. This CDR3 is 12 amino acids long. The V gene's germline CDR1 is DFQATT and CDR2 SNEGSKA (reference sequence).

The V call is TRBV29-1, the J call TRBJ1-1; D remains ambiguous. V dropped 4 bases and J dropped 1 base, with 19 bases sitting between them. Per germline, CDR1 SQVTM and CDR2 ANQGSEA. The CDR3 has 16 amino acids. In nucleotides, the CDR3 is TGCAGCGTTGGCCGGGCCTCGGAGGTGGCGAACACTGAAGCTTTCTTT. Translated: CSVGRASEVANTEAFF.

J is TRBJ2-2 and V is TRBV28; D is tentatively TRBD1 or TRBD2 (6 bases each). This CDR3 comprises 15 residues. V lost 4 bases and J 7 bases, leaving 16 bases between the germline ends. Germline assignment: CDR1 MDHEN and CDR2 SYDVKM. The chain's CDR3 is CASSSQGRLIGELFF. CDR3 sequence (DNA): TGTGCCAGCAGTTCCCAGGGGAGGTTAATCGGGGAGCTGTTTTTT.

The chain couples TRBV20-1 to TRBJ2-1, with D perhaps being TRBD1 or TRBD2 (5 bases each). The V gene's germline CDR1 is DFQATT and CDR2 SNEGSKA (reference sequence). The length of the CDR3 is 13 residues. Between the trimmed V and J ends, which lost 6 bases and 6 bases, there was a span of 15 bases. The CDR3 nucleotides read TGCAGTGCCAAGGGACCCAAGTCCAATGAGCAGTTCTTC. Translated: CSAKGPKSNEQFF.

V and J are TRBV6-1 and TRBJ2-7; 7 bases line up with TRBD1. CDR1 is MNHNS, CDR2 SASEGT, per germline. J was trimmed by 3 bases and V by 4 bases; bases with no gene match: 6. The CDR3 has 14 residues. The CDR3 protein is CASSAGTEYYEQYF. The CDR3 DNA is TGTGCCAGCAGTGCTGGGACAGAGTACTACGAGCAGTACTTC.

This clonotype turned up a few times. V is TRBV5-1 and J is TRBJ1-1, with D perhaps TRBD1 (5 bases). Germline CDR1 reads SGHRS; CDR2 reads YFSETQ. Trimming removed 4 bases at V and 4 bases at J, with 11 bases between. The CDR3 is 13 residues long. In nucleotides, the CDR3 is TGCGCCAGCAGCAATCAGGGATCCACTGAAGCTTTCTTT. Residues: CASSNQGSTEAFF.

The table lists this clonotype with a few counts. This chain uses TRBV5-1 with TRBJ2-6; D remains unclear. Trimming took 9 bases from V and 2 from J, leaving 15 bases between them. CDR1 and CDR2 from the germline V gene are SGHRS and YFSETQ. This CDR3 has 15 amino acids. CDR3 loop: CATPREGTGANVLTF. The CDR3 DNA is TGCGCCACCCCAAGAGAAGGAACTGGGGCCAACGTCCTGACTTTC.

This clonotype was seen more than once but under ten times. The V gene is TRBV20-1, the J gene TRBJ2-2, with 7 nucleotides matching TRBD1. CDR3 length: 13 amino acids. The V gene's germline CDR1 is DFQATT and CDR2 SNEGSKA (reference sequence). Trimming removed 7 bases from V and 2 bases from J; junction bases left unmatched: 4. The CDR3 DNA reads TGCAGTGGACGGGACAGAAACACCGGGGAGCTGTTTTTT. Its translation is CSGRDRNTGELFF.

As to this clonotype: One end of the junction does not line up with germline, which may come from a read error. This chain connects TRBV7-9 to TRBJ2-2; TRBD1 aligns across 7 bases. Germline V gives CDR1 SEHNR, CDR2 FQNEAQ (reference sequence). The CDR3 contains 15 residues. CDR3 DNA sequence: TGTGCCAGCAGCTCTCCGACAGGGAACCCCGGGGAGCTGTTTTTT. Amino acids: CASSSPTGNPGELFF.

This rearrangement joins TRBV4-3 to TRBJ2-2; 7 bases map to TRBD2. Unmatched junction bases numbered 10, after V lost 5 bases and J lost 10 bases. This CDR3 has 14 residues. CDR1 is LGHNA and CDR2 is YSLEER in the germline V gene. CDR3 nucleotide sequence: TGCGCCAGCAGCACCCTGACTAGCTCCGTGGAGCTGTTTTTT. It yields the protein CASSTLTSSVELFF.

J is TRBJ1-3 and V is TRBV7-6, with 8 bases that match TRBD1. There are 15 residues in the CDR3. Trimming took 5 bases from V and 2 from J; bases not matched to a gene: 5. The germline CDR1 and CDR2 sequences are SGHVS and FNYEAQ. CDR3 sequence reads: CASSPQGAAGNTIYF. The CDR3 DNA reads as TGTGCCAGCAGCCCCCAGGGGGCGGCTGGAAACACCATATATTTT.

This clonotype was counted a few times. The genes are TRBV9 and TRBJ2-7; a weak D match, TRBD2 (6 bases). Trimming pared 0 bases from V and 0 bases from J, leaving 10 bases between. Germline values: CDR1 SGDLS, CDR2 YYNGEE. This CDR3 region has 15 residues. CDR3 in DNA: TGTGCCAGCAGCGTAGAGGCGGGGTACTCCTACGAGCAGTACTTC. This translates into CASSVEAGYSYEQYF.

In nucleotides, the CDR3 is TGTGCCAGCAGTCAACAGGGCCTCTACGAGCAGTACTTC. It yields the protein CASSQQGLYEQYF. V and J are TRBV6-2 or TRBV6-3 and TRBJ2-7; perhaps TRBD1 as D (6 bases). Germline lookup yields CDR1 MNHEY and CDR2 SVGEGT. The CDR3 runs 13 residues. Between the trimmed V and J ends, which lost 5 bases and 3 bases, there was a span of 11 bases.